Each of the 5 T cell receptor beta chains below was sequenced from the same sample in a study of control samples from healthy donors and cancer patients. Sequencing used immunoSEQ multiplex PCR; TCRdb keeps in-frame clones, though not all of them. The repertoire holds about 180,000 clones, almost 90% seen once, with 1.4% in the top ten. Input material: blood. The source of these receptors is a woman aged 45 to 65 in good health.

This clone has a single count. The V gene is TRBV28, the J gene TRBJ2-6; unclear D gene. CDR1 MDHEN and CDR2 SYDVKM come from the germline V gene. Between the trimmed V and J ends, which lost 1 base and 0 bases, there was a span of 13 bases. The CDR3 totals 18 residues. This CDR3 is CASSLSPRPGSGANVLTF. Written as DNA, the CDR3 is TGTGCCAGCAGTTTATCCCCTCGTCCAGGCTCTGGGGCCAACGTCCTGACTTTC.

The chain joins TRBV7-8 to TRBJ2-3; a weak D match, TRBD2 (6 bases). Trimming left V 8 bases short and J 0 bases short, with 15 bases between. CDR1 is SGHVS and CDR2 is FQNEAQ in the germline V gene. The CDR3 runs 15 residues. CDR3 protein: CASGLAILSTDTQYF. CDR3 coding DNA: TGTGCCAGCGGTCTAGCGATCCTTAGCACAGATACGCAGTATTTT.

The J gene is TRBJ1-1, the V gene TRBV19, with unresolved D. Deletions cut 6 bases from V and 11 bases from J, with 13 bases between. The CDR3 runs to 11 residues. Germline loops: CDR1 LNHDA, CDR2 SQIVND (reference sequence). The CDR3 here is CASSETLAAFF. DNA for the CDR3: TGTGCCAGTAGCGAAACCCTTGCTGCTTTCTTT.

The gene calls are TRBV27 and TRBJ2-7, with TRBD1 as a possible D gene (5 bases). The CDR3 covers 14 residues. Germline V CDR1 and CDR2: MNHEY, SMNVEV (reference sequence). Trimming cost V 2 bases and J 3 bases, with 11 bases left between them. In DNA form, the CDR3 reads TGTGCCAGCAGTTTAGCCTTAGGGGTCTACGAGCAGTACTTC. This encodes CASSLALGVYEQYF.

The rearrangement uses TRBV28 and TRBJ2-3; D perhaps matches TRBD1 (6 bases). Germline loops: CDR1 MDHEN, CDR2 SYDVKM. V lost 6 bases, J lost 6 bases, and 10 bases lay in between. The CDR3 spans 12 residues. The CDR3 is CASRTTGDTQYF. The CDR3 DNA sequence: TGTGCCAGCAGGACAACAGGGGATACGCAGTATTTT.